What follows describes a single TCR beta chain. The target antigen is unknown. The sample comes from a study of cytomegalovirus exposure and HLA in healthy donors. Overall study: Some 80 million unique TCR sequences came from HLA-typed donors in an early release. Findings of the study overall: Testing in vitro showed a few CMV-associated chains specific for CMV antigens.

Healthy bone marrow donors made up the cohort. Although they were nominally healthy when sampled, donors likely had unrecorded immune exposures. The PCR used 60 Vbeta and 13 Jbeta primers. Only in-frame clones appear in the TCRdb table, and some are missing; sequencing was by immunoSEQ multiplex PCR. The table has approximately 92,000 clones, roughly 63% seen once. The receptor was derived from a man aged 45-60 years in good health and CMV-seronegative. The source material was PBMCs.

The CDR3 loop reads CASSLQSDTQYF. The CDR3 DNA reads TGTGCCAGCAGTTTACAGTCAGATACGCAGTATTTT. This chain links TRBV28 with TRBJ2-3; no clear D. V lost 2 bases to trimming and J lost 4 bases, with 4 bases between them. CDR3 length equals 12 residues. Germline lookup yields CDR1 MDHEN and CDR2 SYDVKM.